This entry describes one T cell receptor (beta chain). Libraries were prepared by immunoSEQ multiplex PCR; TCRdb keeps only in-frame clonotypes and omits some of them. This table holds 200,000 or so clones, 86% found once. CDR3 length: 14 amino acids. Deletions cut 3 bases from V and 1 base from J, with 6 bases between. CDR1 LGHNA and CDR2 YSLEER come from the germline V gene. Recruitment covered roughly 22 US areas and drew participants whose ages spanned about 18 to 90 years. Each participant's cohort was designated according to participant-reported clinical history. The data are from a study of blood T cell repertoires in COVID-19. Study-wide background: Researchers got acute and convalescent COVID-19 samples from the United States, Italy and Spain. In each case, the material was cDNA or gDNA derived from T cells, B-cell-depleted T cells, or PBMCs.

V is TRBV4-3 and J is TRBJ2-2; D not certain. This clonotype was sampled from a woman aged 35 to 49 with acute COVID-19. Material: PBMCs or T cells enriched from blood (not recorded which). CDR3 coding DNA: TGCGCCAGCAGCCACCAGGTGAACACCGGGGAGCTGTTTTTT. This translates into CASSHQVNTGELFF.